These 4 T cell receptor beta chains came from one sample sequenced in a study of shared clonotypes between healthy human individuals. Sequenced by immunoSEQ multiplex PCR; TCRdb stores in-frame clones only, minus some. The repertoire has around 1.9 million clones, 85% to 95% of them found once; the top ten carry less than 2%. Terminally differentiated effector memory CD45RA+ cells were left out of the naive CD8 fraction, which was CD45RO-negative and positively selected for CCR7. The sequencing input was naive CD8+ T cells from PBMCs. The receptors derive from a man between 18 and 29 years old in good health. Some clones in this sample may be carry-over from other donors' samples.

This clone appeared a single time. CDR3 bases: TGTGCCAGCAGCTTCGGGCATGGCTACGAGCAGTACTTC. Its protein is CASSFGHGYEQYF. This chain uses TRBV5-8 with TRBJ2-7; D not certain. Germline V gives CDR1 SGHTS, CDR2 YDEGEE. V was shortened by 2 bases and J by 3 bases, with 9 bases between the two germline ends. The CDR3 has 13 amino acids. Supplemented by reference TRBV5-8 and TRBJ2-7, the full variable domain reads EAGVTQSPTHLIKTRGQQATLRCSPISGHTSVYWYQQALGLGLQFLLWYDEGEERNRGNFPPRFSGRQFPNYSSELNVNALELEDSALYLCASSFGHGYEQYFGPGTRLTVT.

This chain uses TRBV6-5 with TRBJ2-2; TRBD1 or TRBD2 may be the D gene (5 bases each). Germline V CDR1 and CDR2: MNHEY, SVGAGI. The CDR3 has 15 amino acids. V gave up 5 bases and J gave up 2 bases, with 12 bases separating them. DNA of the CDR3: TGTGCCAGCAGTCGTAAGTGGGACAACACCGGGGAGCTGTTTTTT. This codes for CASSRKWDNTGELFF.

The rearrangement links TRBV29-1 to TRBJ2-1; D may be TRBD1 (6 bases). Germline V gene data show CDR1 as SQVTM and CDR2 as ANQGSEA. V lost 2 bases to trimming and J lost 4 bases, with 21 bases between them. The CDR3 is made up of 17 amino acids. CDR3 in DNA: TGCAGCGTTGAATTCCCTTTTTTTGCCAGGGGTTACAATGAGCAGTTCTTC. Protein product: CSVEFPFFARGYNEQFF.

The gene calls are TRBV7-9 and TRBJ2-5; D unclear. Germline loops: CDR1 SEHNR, CDR2 FQNEAQ (reference sequence). Trimming pared 8 bases from V and 1 base from J, leaving 14 bases between. The CDR3 loop spans 14 amino acids. The CDR3 loop reads CASSSLATQETQYF. The DNA for the CDR3 is TGTGCCAGCTCGAGTTTGGCGACCCAAGAGACCCAGTACTTC. Drawing the rest from reference TRBV7-9 and TRBJ2-5, the complete variable domain is DTGVSQNPRHKITKRGQNVTFRCDPISEHNRLYWYRQTLGQGPEFLTYFQNEAQLEKSRLLSDRFSAERPKGSFSTLEIQRTEQGDSAMYLCASSSLATQETQYFGPGTRLLVL.